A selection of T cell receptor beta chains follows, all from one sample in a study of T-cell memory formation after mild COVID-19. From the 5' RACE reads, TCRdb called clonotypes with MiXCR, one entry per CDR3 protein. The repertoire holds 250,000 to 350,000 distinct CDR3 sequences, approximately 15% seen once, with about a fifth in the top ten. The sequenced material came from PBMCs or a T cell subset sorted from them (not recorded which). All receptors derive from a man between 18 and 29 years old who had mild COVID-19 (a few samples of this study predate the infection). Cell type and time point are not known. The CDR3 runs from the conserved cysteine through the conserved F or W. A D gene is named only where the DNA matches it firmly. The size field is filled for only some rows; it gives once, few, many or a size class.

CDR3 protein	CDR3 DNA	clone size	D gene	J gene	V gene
CASSFPGLPEAFF	TGTGCCAGCAGTTTTCCGGGATTGCCTGAAGCTTTCTTT	NA	NA	TRBJ1-1	TRBV12-3/TRBV12-4
CASSSRGIGNQPQHF	TGTGCCAGCTCATCGAGGGGGATCGGCAATCAGCCCCAGCATTTT	few	NA	TRBJ1-5	TRBV18
CASSSKGAGGYGYTF	TGTGCCAGCAGCTCCAAGGGCGCAGGAGGCTATGGCTACACCTTC	few	NA	TRBJ1-2	TRBV7-2
CASSRSRRAPNTEAFF	TGTGCCAGCAGCCGAAGCCGGAGGGCCCCGAACACTGAAGCTTTCTTT	few	NA	TRBJ1-1	TRBV6-2/TRBV6-3
CASSVVLGGRADTQYF	TGTGCCAGCAGCGTAGTTCTGGGGGGTAGGGCAGATACGCAGTATTTT	NA	NA	TRBJ2-3	TRBV9
CASSVAESANYGYTF	TGTGCCAGCAGCGTAGCTGAGAGCGCTAACTATGGCTACACCTTC	NA	NA	TRBJ1-2	TRBV9
CASSPLAGGYTDTQYF	TGTGCCAGCAGTCCCCTCGCGGGGGGGTACACAGATACGCAGTATTTT	few	TRBD2	TRBJ2-3	TRBV12-3/TRBV12-4
CASSLGGGGQETQYF	TGTGCTAGCAGCCTGGGCGGCGGGGGGCAAGAGACCCAGTACTTC	many	TRBD2	TRBJ2-5	TRBV7-7
CASSQGTSGGAENEQFF	TGCGCCAGCAGCCAGGGAACTAGCGGGGGGGCCGAGAATGAGCAGTTCTTC	many	TRBD2	TRBJ2-1	TRBV4-3
CASSFRQYNSPLHF	TGTGCCAGCAGCTTTCGCCAGTATAATTCACCCCTCCACTTT	few	NA	TRBJ1-6	TRBV7-8
CASSQDLGATGAFF	TGCGCCAGCAGCCAAGATCTAGGGGCCACGGGAGCTTTCTTT	NA	NA	TRBJ1-1	TRBV4-3
CASSQEHSDRPDTQYF	TGCGCCAGCAGCCAAGAGCATTCGGACCGCCCAGATACGCAGTATTTT	few	NA	TRBJ2-3	TRBV4-3
CASSFLRLAPGEQFF	TGTGCCAGCAGCTTCCTCCGACTAGCCCCCGGAGAGCAGTTCTTC	few	TRBD2	TRBJ2-1	TRBV11-2
CAISPRAGAGDEQFF	TGTGCCATCAGCCCTCGAGCGGGGGCTGGGGATGAGCAGTTCTTC	NA	TRBD2	TRBJ2-1	TRBV10-3
CASSEGGEWGYTF	TGTGCCAGCAGTGAAGGGGGGGAGTGGGGCTACACCTTC	NA	NA	TRBJ1-2	TRBV2
CAGQIQGAATEAFF	TGTGCCGGCCAAATACAGGGGGCGGCCACTGAAGCTTTCTTT	NA	TRBD1	TRBJ1-1	TRBV5-8
CSASGSRTLRYTF	TGCAGTGCTAGCGGGAGCAGGACTCTTCGCTACACCTTC	NA	NA	TRBJ1-2	TRBV20-1
CASSVDRSSYEQYF	TGTGCCAGCAGTGTGGACAGGAGCTCCTACGAGCAGTACTTC	NA	TRBD1	TRBJ2-7	TRBV2
CASSPPLFHAYQAFF	TGTGCCAGCTCACCACCTCTGTTCCACGCCTACCAAGCTTTCTTT	NA	NA	TRBJ1-1	TRBV18
CASSLADPGRITGELFF	TGTGCCAGCAGCTTAGCGGACCCAGGGCGTATAACCGGGGAGCTGTTTTTT	NA	NA	TRBJ2-2	TRBV7-9
CASDRGGRGYTF	TGTGCCAGCGACAGGGGCGGACGAGGCTACACCTTC	NA	TRBD1	TRBJ1-2	TRBV7-9
CATKRGHSSYEQYF	TGTGCCACCAAAAGAGGGCACAGCTCCTACGAGCAGTACTTC	NA	NA	TRBJ2-7	TRBV25-1
CASSPTGGSYEQYF	TGTGCCAGCAGCCCAACCGGGGGGTCGTACGAGCAGTACTTC	many	TRBD2	TRBJ2-7	TRBV3-1
CASRAGEKLFF	TGTGCCAGCAGGGCAGGGGAAAAACTGTTTTTT	many	NA	TRBJ1-4	TRBV6-5
CASSLFGLRGSGELFF	TGTGCCAGCAGCTTATTTGGCCTAAGAGGGTCCGGGGAGCTGTTTTTT	many	NA	TRBJ2-2	TRBV7-9
CASSPTGSSYEQYF	TGTGCCAGCAGCCCGACAGGTTCCTCCTACGAGCAGTACTTC	NA	NA	TRBJ2-7	TRBV7-9
CASSPQGGPGGYTF	TGTGCCAGCAGTCCCCAGGGGGGACCGGGTGGCTACACCTTC	few	TRBD1	TRBJ1-2	TRBV7-2
CASSRTGGYTDTQYF	TGTGCCAGCAGCCGTACAGGGGGTTACACAGATACGCAGTATTTT	NA	TRBD1	TRBJ2-3	TRBV7-3
CASSLEWDRGRVSPLHF	TGTGCCAGCAGCTTAGAGTGGGACAGGGGGCGCGTTTCACCCCTCCACTTT	few	TRBD1	TRBJ1-6	TRBV7-2